The present T cell receptor beta chain was sequenced within a study of blood T cell repertoires in COVID-19. Study information: Acute and convalescent COVID-19 samples came from the United States, Italy and Spain. Sample material is recorded as cDNA or gDNA derived from T cells, B-cell-depleted T cells, or PBMCs.

In the authors' methods: Cell counts per sample came from amplifying reference gene primers. Here immunoSEQ multiplex PCR was the method, and the copy in TCRdb shows in-frame clones only, minus some. The DNA gave D and trimming, while V, J and clone size come from that table. The sample yields about 120,000 clones, around nine tenths seen once. CDR1 and CDR2 from the germline V gene are GTSNPN and SVGIG (reference sequence). With 2 bases clipped from V and 6 bases from J, the junction kept 0 bases outside the gene matches. The CDR3 extends over 11 amino acids. The source material was peripheral blood. This chain connects TRBV30 to TRBJ1-2; 7 bases are a match to TRBD1. This sequence originates from a woman aged 45-65 years with acute or convalescent COVID-19. The CDR3 coding sequence is TGTGCCTGGAGTCAGGGGGATGGCTACACCTTC. It encodes CAWSQGDGYTF.